This is a list of T cell receptor beta chains from one sample in a study of blood T cell repertoires in COVID-19. The data were produced by immunoSEQ multiplex PCR, yet TCRdb's version contains in-frame clones alone and is incomplete. This table holds approximately 330,000 clones, roughly 87% found once. Sequencing was performed on peripheral blood. These receptors were taken from a young man with COVID-19, enrolled during active disease. Each CDR3 is given with its conserved first and last residue. The order of the fields is CDR3 protein, V gene, clone size, J gene. A clone size is listed for some rows: how often the clone was seen (once, few, many), or a class if it is expanded.

CASSSLLRDRSSYEQYF	TRBV6-2/TRBV6-3	.	TRBJ2-7
CASSPLDRGPGGYTF	TRBV5-6	once	TRBJ1-2
CASSQQGGYTF	TRBV3-1/TRBV3-2	once	TRBJ1-2
CASSVGSGGYGYTF	TRBV9	once	TRBJ1-2
CASSQDPTGVPYGYTF	TRBV4-1	.	TRBJ1-2
CASSPITGANTIYF	TRBV7-9	.	TRBJ1-3
CAWSVLGETQYF	TRBV30	.	TRBJ2-5
CASSQDRQSGLARDTQYF	TRBV4-2	.	TRBJ2-3
CATSREGPSMNTEAFF	TRBV15	.	TRBJ1-1
CASRYEGHGDNEQFF	TRBV3-1/TRBV3-2	.	TRBJ2-1
CASSSGQVPYNEQFF	TRBV28	.	TRBJ2-1
CASSLRDNPYEQYF	TRBV7-3	.	TRBJ2-7
CSGVENTEAFF	TRBV20-1	.	TRBJ1-1
CASSPGTGGPDSPLHF	TRBV5-1	.	TRBJ1-6
CASSLAPGSYEQYF	TRBV7-2	.	TRBJ2-7
CASSLEGAGTEAFF	TRBV5-1	.	TRBJ1-1
CASSLAGTQNSPLHF	TRBV11-1	once	TRBJ1-6
CASSYRGSNQPQHF	TRBV2	.	TRBJ1-5
CASNPSGTPNYGYTF	TRBV6-5	.	TRBJ1-2
CASSMDSAYTEAFF	TRBV19	.	TRBJ1-1
CASNPLRDSYGYTF	TRBV6-5	.	TRBJ1-2
CASSSGRGGSGYTF	TRBV27	.	TRBJ1-2
CASSPLGGAGGQFF	TRBV7-2	.	TRBJ2-1
CASSPGRARNTEAFF	TRBV18	.	TRBJ1-1